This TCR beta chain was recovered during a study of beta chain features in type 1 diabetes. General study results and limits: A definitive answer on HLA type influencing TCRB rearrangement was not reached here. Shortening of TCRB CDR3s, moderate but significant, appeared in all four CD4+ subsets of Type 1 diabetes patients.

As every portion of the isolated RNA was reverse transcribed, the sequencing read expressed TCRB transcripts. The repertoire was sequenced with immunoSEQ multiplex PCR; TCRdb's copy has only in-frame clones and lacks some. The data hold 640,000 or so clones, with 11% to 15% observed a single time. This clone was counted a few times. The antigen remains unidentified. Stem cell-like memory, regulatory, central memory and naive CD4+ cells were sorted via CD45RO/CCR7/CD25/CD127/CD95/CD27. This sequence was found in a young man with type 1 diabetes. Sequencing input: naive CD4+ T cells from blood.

The CDR3 coding sequence is TGTGCCAGCAGCGTAACGGACAGGGGGTACGAGCAGTACTTC. Translation gives CASSVTDRGYEQYF. V gene TRBV9 combines with J gene TRBJ2-5; 10 bases agree with TRBD1. The J call is doubtful: the DNA matches TRBJ2-7 better. This CDR3 is built from 14 residues. The germline V gene has CDR1 SGDLS and CDR2 YYNGEE.